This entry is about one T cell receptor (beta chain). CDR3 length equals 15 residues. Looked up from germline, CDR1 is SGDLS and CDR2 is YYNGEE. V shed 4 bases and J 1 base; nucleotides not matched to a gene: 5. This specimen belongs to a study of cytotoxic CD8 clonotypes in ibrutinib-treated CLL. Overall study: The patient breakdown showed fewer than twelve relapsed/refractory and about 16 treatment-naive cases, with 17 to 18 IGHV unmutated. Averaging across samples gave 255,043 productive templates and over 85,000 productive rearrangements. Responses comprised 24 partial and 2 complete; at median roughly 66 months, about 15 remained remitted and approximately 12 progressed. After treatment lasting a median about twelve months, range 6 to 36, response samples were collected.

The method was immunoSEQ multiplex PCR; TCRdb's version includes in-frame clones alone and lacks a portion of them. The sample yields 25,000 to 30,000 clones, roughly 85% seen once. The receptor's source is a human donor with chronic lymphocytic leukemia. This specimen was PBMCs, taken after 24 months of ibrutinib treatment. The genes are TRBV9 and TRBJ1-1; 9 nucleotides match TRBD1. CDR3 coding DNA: TGTGCCAGCAGCTCTAGGACAGGGGAGAACACTGAAGCTTTCTTT. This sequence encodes CASSSRTGENTEAFF.